This T cell receptor beta chain comes out of a study of shared clonotypes between healthy human individuals. The CDR3 covers 11 residues. V gave up 8 bases and J gave up 4 bases, with 10 bases separating them. Germline CDR1 reads SQVTM; CDR2 reads ANQGSEA. The naive CD8 population came from CD45RO-negative cells selected for CCR7, without terminally differentiated effector memory CD45RA+ cells. Deep level was the assay's run setting. Repertoires were generated with immunoSEQ multiplex PCR, while TCRdb's copy carries only in-frame clones and drops some. Among some 800,000 clones listed, around 93% were seen once.

The TCR was taken from a man under 40 in good health. Sequencing used naive CD8+ T cells sorted from blood. The chain has TRBV29-1 and TRBJ2-3; D is ambiguous. CDR3 amino acids: CSSEVPDTQYF. The DNA of the CDR3 is TGCAGCTCCGAGGTTCCAGATACGCAGTATTTT.